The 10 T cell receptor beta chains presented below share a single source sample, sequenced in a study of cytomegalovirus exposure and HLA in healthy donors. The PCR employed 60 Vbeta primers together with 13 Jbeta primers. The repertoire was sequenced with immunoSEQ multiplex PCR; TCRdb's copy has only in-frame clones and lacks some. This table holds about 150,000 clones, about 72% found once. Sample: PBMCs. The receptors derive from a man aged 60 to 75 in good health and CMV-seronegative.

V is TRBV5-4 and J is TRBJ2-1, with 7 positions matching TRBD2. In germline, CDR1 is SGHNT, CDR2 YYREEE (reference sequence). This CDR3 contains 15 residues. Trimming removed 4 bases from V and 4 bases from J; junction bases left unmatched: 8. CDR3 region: CASSPSGAQYNEQFF. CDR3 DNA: TGTGCCAGCAGCCCTAGCGGCGCACAATACAATGAGCAGTTCTTC.

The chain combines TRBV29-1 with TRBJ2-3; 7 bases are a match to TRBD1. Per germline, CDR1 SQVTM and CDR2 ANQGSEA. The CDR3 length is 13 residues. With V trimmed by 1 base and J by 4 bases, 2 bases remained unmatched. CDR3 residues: CSVEGQGADTQYF. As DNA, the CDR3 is TGCAGCGTTGAAGGGCAGGGGGCAGATACGCAGTATTTT.

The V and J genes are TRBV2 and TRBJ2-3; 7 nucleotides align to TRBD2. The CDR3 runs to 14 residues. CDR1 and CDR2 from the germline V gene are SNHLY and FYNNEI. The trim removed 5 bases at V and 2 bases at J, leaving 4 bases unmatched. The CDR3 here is CASSLTSLTDTQYF. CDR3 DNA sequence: TGTGCCAGCAGTCTGACTAGCCTCACAGATACGCAGTATTTT.

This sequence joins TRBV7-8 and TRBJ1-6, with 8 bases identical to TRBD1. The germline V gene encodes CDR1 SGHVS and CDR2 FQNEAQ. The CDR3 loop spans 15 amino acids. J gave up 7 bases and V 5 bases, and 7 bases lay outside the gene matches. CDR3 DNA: TGTGCCAGCAGCCCGCCGGGACAGGCAAATTCACCCCTCCACTTT. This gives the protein CASSPPGQANSPLHF.

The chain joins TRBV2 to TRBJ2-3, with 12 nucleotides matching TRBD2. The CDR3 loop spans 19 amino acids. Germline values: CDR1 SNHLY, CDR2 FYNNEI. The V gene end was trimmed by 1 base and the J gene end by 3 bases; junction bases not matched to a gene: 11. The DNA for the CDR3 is TGTGCCAGCAGTGAAGTCGGGCTGACTAGCGGGAGTAGGACAGATACGCAGTATTTT. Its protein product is CASSEVGLTSGSRTDTQYF.

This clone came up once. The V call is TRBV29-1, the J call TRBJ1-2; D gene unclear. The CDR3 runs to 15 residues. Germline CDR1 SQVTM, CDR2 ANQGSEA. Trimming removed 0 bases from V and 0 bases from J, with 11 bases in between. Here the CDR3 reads CSVEDFGETNYGYTF. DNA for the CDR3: TGCAGCGTTGAAGATTTCGGGGAAACTAACTATGGCTACACCTTC.

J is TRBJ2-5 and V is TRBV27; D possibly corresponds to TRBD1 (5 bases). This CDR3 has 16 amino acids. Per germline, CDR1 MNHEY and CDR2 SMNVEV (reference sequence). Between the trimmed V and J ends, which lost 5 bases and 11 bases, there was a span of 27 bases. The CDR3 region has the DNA TGTGCCAGCAGTGATCCCGTCGGGCAGGGCCCTGGTGAGCAGTACTTC. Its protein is CASSDPVGQGPGEQYF.

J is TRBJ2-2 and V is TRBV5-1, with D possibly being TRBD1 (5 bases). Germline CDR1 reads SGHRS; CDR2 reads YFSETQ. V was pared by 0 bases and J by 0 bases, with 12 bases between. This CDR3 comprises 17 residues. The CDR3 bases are TGCGCCAGCAGCTTGGAGGGGCAGGGATCGAACACCGGGGAGCTGTTTTTT. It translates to CASSLEGQGSNTGELFF. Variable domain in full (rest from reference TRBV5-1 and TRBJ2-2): KAGVTQTPRYLIKTRGQQVTLSCSPISGHRSVSWYQQTPGQGLQFLFEYFSETQRNKGNFPGRFSGRQFSNSRSEMNVSTLELGDSALYLCASSLEGQGSNTGELFFGEGSRLTVL.

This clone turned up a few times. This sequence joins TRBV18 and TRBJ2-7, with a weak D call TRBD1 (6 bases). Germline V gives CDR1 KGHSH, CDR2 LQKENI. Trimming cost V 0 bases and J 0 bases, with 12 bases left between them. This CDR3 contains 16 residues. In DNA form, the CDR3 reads TGTGCCAGCTCACCACCGGACAGAACGTACTCCTACGAGCAGTACTTC. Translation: CASSPPDRTYSYEQYF. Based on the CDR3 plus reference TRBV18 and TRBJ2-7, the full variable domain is NAGVMQNPRHLVRRRGQEARLRCSPMKGHSHVYWYRQLPEEGLKFMVYLQKENIIDESGMPKERFSAEFPKEGPSILRIQQVVRGDSAAYFCASSPPDRTYSYEQYFGPGTRLTVT.

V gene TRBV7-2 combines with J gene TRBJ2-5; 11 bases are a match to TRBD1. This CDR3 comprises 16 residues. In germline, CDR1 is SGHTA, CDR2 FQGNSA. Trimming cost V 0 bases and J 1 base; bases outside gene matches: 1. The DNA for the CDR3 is TGTGCCAGCAGCTTAGCCGGGACAGGGGGCCAAGAGACCCAGTACTTC. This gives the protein CASSLAGTGGQETQYF.